What follows is one T cell receptor (beta chain) and its context. Antigen specificity is unknown. The method was immunoSEQ multiplex PCR; TCRdb's version includes in-frame clones alone and lacks a portion of them. The table shows some 120,000 clones, with 85% to 90% occurring only once. The data were taken from a study of cytomegalovirus exposure and HLA in healthy donors. About the research overall: The roughly 120 validation repertoires matched the 666 first-cohort repertoires in platform, a later analysis reported.

The CDR3 length is 17 residues. Germline V gives CDR1 MNHNS, CDR2 SASEGT. Trimming took off 1 base at V and 2 bases at J, with 15 bases between the two ends. Study findings and constraints: Many donors shared some public TCRs, even though most TCR sequences were rare. Per published reports, the classifier diagnosed cytomegalovirus status with high specificity and sensitivity.

This sequence originates from a woman younger than 30 in good health and CMV-seronegative. Sequenced material: PBMCs. The chain has TRBV6-1 and TRBJ2-1; possibly TRBD1 for D (5 bases). The DNA of the CDR3 is TGTGCCAGCAGTGAAGAGTCCAGGGTCCCCACCTACAATGAGCAGTTCTTC. Protein sequence: CASSEESRVPTYNEQFF.